This T cell receptor beta chain is from a study of cytomegalovirus exposure and HLA in healthy donors. V shed 1 base and J shed 4 bases, with 5 bases lying between them. CDR3 length: 12 residues. The V gene's germline CDR1 is SGHDT and CDR2 YYEEEE. Amplification used 60 Vbeta primers and 13 Jbeta primers. Assay used: immunoSEQ multiplex PCR; TCRdb lists only in-frame clones, some missing. The repertoire holds 160,000 or so clones, with about 72% as singletons. This receptor was taken from a male donor in good health and CMV-seronegative. The rearrangement joins TRBV5-6 to TRBJ1-2, with D unclear. The sequenced sample was PBMCs. The CDR3 reads CASSLYSYGYTF. CDR3 sequence (DNA): TGTGCCAGCAGCTTGTACAGCTATGGCTACACCTTC.